This T cell receptor (beta chain) was observed in a study of cytomegalovirus exposure and HLA in healthy donors. Assay used: immunoSEQ multiplex PCR; TCRdb lists only in-frame clones, some missing. This table holds about 120,000 clones, roughly 88% found once. The CDR3 runs to 14 residues. The V gene lost 6 bases and the J gene lost 2 bases, with 15 bases spanning the gap. Germline assignment: CDR1 SGHRS and CDR2 YFSETQ. The chain links TRBV5-1 to TRBJ2-7, with D maybe TRBD2 (5 bases). Sequencing used PBMCs. This receptor was taken from a man aged 18 to 30 in good health and CMV-seronegative. The CDR3 here is CASKPPREAYEQYF. For the CDR3, the DNA is TGCGCCAGCAAGCCCCCCCGGGAAGCCTACGAGCAGTACTTC.